This note documents a single TCR beta chain sequence. What it binds is unknown. The source of the sample is a study of breast tumors, draining lymph nodes, adjacent tissues. Study-wide results and limits: Luminal-like breast cancer showed significantly higher tumor–nontumor repertoire similarity than basal-like. Tumor repertoires ranked between lymph nodes and nontumor tissue in diversity, with V and J gene preferences. That most tumor T cells come from lymph nodes remained unproven. The data were judged consistent with most tumor T cells coming from lymph node and expanding in tumor.

The CDR3 length is 14 residues. The V end was cut by 2 bases, the J end by 10 bases, with 18 bases between. TCRdb recomputed calls from the multiplex PCR reads with MiXCR, one row per CDR3 protein. The sample comprises 140,000 or so distinct CDR3 sequences, less than 35% of which are singletons, and about 2.5% rests with the top ten. Samples came from axillary lymph nodes draining the breast cancer. The rearrangement joins TRBV12-3 or TRBV12-4 to TRBJ2-7; tentative D call: TRBD2 (7 bases). Material for sequencing was axillary lymph node tissue. This sequence was found in a female donor with breast cancer. Some clones in this sample may be carry-over from other donors' samples. As DNA, the CDR3 is TGTGCCAGCAGTTTAAGGGGGGGCCAGAAGACCCAGTACGTC. This encodes CASSLRGGQKTQYV.